These 30 T cell receptor beta chains were sequenced from one sample in a study of vaccination and CD4 T cells after COVID-19. Cultured CD4+ T cell DNA underwent sequencing with the Oncomine TCR Beta short-read assay. TCRdb reprocessed the PCR reads with MiXCR, giving one entry per CDR3 protein. The profile shows fewer than 15,000 distinct CDR3 sequences, around 45% of them singletons. As to treatment: approximately 11-day PBMC culture with coronavirus spike peptide pools or control peptides (ViraFEST assay). Antigen specificity for these receptors is unknown. The specimen comprised cultured CD4+ T cells from blood, sampled after SARS-CoV-2 vaccination. The receptor source for this set is a human donor with COVID-19.

The chain is built from TRBV29-1 and TRBJ2-5; 9 bases match TRBD2. Per the germline V gene, CDR1 is SQVTM and CDR2 is ANQGSEA. The CDR3 sequence is 12 residues long. Trimming removed 3 bases from V and 9 bases from J; junction bases left unmatched: 5. CDR3 region: CSVEAGGGAQYF. CDR3 nucleotides: TGCAGCGTTGAGGCGGGAGGGGGGGCCCAGTACTTC.

The chain recombines TRBV18 with TRBJ1-2, with 8 nucleotides matching TRBD1. The CDR3 is made up of 17 amino acids. V shed 3 bases and J 6 bases; nucleotides not matched to a gene: 15. Germline V gene sequence: CDR1 KGHSH, CDR2 LQKENI. The CDR3 nucleotides read TGTGCCAGCTCACCCACCTCAGGACAGGGCTCGCCCAATGGCTACACCTTC. It is translated as CASSPTSGQGSPNGYTF.

The chain combines TRBV19 with TRBJ1-1; D not certain. Germline loops: CDR1 LNHDA, CDR2 SQIVND (reference sequence). V dropped 7 bases and J dropped 1 base, with 19 bases sitting between them. This CDR3 has 16 residues. DNA for the CDR3: TGTGCCAGTAAATCTCTCCTTCGGGAACAGAACACTGAAGCTTTCTTT. Residues: CASKSLLREQNTEAFF.

This clonotype was seen only a few times. The chain combines TRBV6-1 with TRBJ1-5; D gene uncertain. The CDR3 is 11 residues long. The germline V gene has CDR1 MNHNS and CDR2 SASEGT. The V gene lost 10 bases and the J gene lost 5 bases, with 9 bases spanning the gap. The chain's CDR3 is CATPLDQPQHF. The CDR3 DNA reads TGTGCCACACCGCTCGATCAGCCCCAGCATTTT.

The chain has TRBV24-1 and TRBJ2-4; TRBD2 might be the D (5 bases). Germline CDR1 reads KGHDR; CDR2 reads SFDVKD. The CDR3 extends over 14 amino acids. The germline V and J ends were trimmed by 3 bases and 6 bases, with 11 bases remaining between them. The CDR3 is CATSDKGSGNIQYF. The CDR3 DNA follows: TGTGCCACCAGTGATAAAGGGAGCGGAAACATTCAGTACTTC.

Only a few counts were recorded for this clonotype. CDR3 DNA sequence: TGCAGTGCCCAGTGGGGGAGAAATAAACAAGAGACCCAGTACTTC. It codes for CSAQWGRNKQETQYF. The genes are TRBV20-1 and TRBJ2-5; either TRBD1 or TRBD2 may fit D (5 bases each). V lost 6 bases and J lost 2, with 19 bases in between. CDR3 size: 15 residues. CDR1 and CDR2 from the germline V gene are DFQATT and SNEGSKA (reference sequence).

V gene TRBV20-1 combines with J gene TRBJ2-5; 7 bases agree with TRBD2. The CDR3 is 14 amino acids. Trimming removed 5 bases from V and 5 bases from J; junction bases left unmatched: 11. Looked up from germline, CDR1 is DFQATT and CDR2 is SNEGSKA (reference sequence). The CDR3 bases are TGCAGTGCTCCCCGGCGGGGGAGGTGGGAGACCCAGTACTTC. It codes for CSAPRRGRWETQYF.

The rearrangement links TRBV20-1 to TRBJ1-2, with D hard to call. In germline, CDR1 is DFQATT, CDR2 SNEGSKA (reference sequence). V was pared by 6 bases and J by 0 bases, with 11 bases between. CDR3 length equals 13 residues. CDR3 nucleotide sequence: TGCAGTGCAATTCGAGACACTAACTATGGCTACACCTTC. Encoded protein: CSAIRDTNYGYTF.

The chain uses TRBV20-1 and TRBJ2-5; TRBD1 matches at 7 bases. CDR1 is DFQATT and CDR2 is SNEGSKA in the germline V gene (reference sequence). The CDR3 covers 12 residues. Losses at the gene ends were 5 bases for V and 2 bases for J; bases not matched to a gene: 2. The CDR3 loop is CSASRGQETQYF. CDR3 nucleotides: TGCAGTGCTTCCAGGGGGCAAGAGACCCAGTACTTC.

V usage is TRBV6-1 and J usage is TRBJ1-5, with D maybe TRBD1 (5 bases). Germline CDR1 is MNHNS and CDR2 is SASEGT. The V end lost 6 bases, the J end lost 7 bases, and 10 bases lay between the germline ends. The CDR3 is 12 amino acids. The CDR3 region has the DNA TGTGCCAGCAGGAGCCGGGACCAGCCCCAGCATTTT. Protein: CASRSRDQPQHF.

The table lists this clonotype with a few counts. This chain links TRBV6-5 with TRBJ1-1; 8 bases match TRBD1. Germline CDR1 and CDR2: MNHEY and SVGAGI. V dropped 2 bases and J dropped 7; count of bases not matched to a gene: 9. This CDR3 is 15 amino acids long. CDR3 nucleotide sequence: TGTGCCAGCAGTTACCAGGGGGCGCGTTCCCGTGAAGCTTTCTTT. Encoded protein: CASSYQGARSREAFF.

The CDR3, as DNA: TGTGCCAGCAGCCCCGGGAGCCAAGAGACCCAGTACTTC. It translates to CASSPGSQETQYF. The chain carries TRBV11-3 and TRBJ2-5; tentative D call: TRBD2 (6 bases). CDR1 is SGHNT, CDR2 YENEEA, per germline. The V and J ends lost 5 bases and 1 base respectively, with 8 bases between them. The CDR3 spans 13 residues. Supplemented by reference TRBV11-3 and TRBJ2-5, the full variable domain reads EAGVVQSPRYKIIEKKQPVAFWCNPISGHNTLYWYLQNLGQGPELLIRYENEEAVDDSQLPKDRFSAERLKGVDSTLKIQPAELGDSAVYLCASSPGSQETQYFGPGTRLLVL.

V usage is TRBV10-3 and J usage is TRBJ1-1; D not certain. The V end was cut by 3 bases, the J end by 1 base, with 9 bases between. The CDR3 is made up of 14 amino acids. Germline CDR1 reads ENHRY; CDR2 reads SYGVKD. CDR3 in DNA: TGTGCCATCAGTGACGGCATGGGGAACACTGAAGCTTTCTTT. The encoded protein is CAISDGMGNTEAFF.

The chain is built from TRBV7-2 and TRBJ1-3; D gene uncertain. This CDR3 is 14 amino acids long. The V gene's germline CDR1 is SGHTA and CDR2 FQGNSA. V lost 6 bases, J lost 3 bases, and 12 bases lay in between. The DNA of the CDR3 is TGTGCCAGCAGGGTCAATCACGGTGGAAACACCATATATTTT. This encodes CASRVNHGGNTIYF.

The J gene is TRBJ1-1, the V gene TRBV19, with 7 bases lining up with TRBD1. This CDR3 contains 15 residues. With 9 bases clipped from V and 1 base from J, the junction kept 11 bases outside the gene matches. Germline V gene data show CDR1 as LNHDA and CDR2 as SQIVND (reference sequence). The CDR3, as DNA: TGTGCCAGCCGTCAAGGACAGGTACCGAACACTGAAGCTTTCTTT. Translation gives CASRQGQVPNTEAFF.

V is TRBV27 and J is TRBJ1-2, with TRBD1 identical over 7 bases. From germline, CDR1 is MNHEY and CDR2 SMNVEV (reference sequence). The CDR3 has 14 amino acids. J was trimmed by 3 bases and V by 5 bases; bases with no gene match: 6. CDR3 amino acids: CASSTGQFHYGYTF. DNA for the CDR3: TGTGCCAGCAGTACGGGACAGTTCCACTATGGCTACACCTTC.

The chain uses TRBV7-8 and TRBJ2-5; 8 nucleotides line up with TRBD2. Germline CDR1 is SGHVS and CDR2 is FQNEAQ. The CDR3 extends over 16 amino acids. Trimming cost V 0 bases and J 2 bases; bases outside gene matches: 5. CDR3 nucleotides: TGTGCCAGCAGCTTAGCTAGCGGGGTCCTTCAAGAGACCCAGTACTTC. The encoded protein is CASSLASGVLQETQYF.

The CDR3: CASSGQRNTEAFF. The DNA of the CDR3 is TGTGCCAGCAGCGGACAGAGGAACACTGAAGCTTTCTTT. The rearrangement joins TRBV2 to TRBJ1-1; weak D call: TRBD1 (6 bases). Trimming cost V 6 bases and J 1 base, with 9 bases left between them. From germline, CDR1 is SNHLY and CDR2 FYNNEI. The CDR3 sequence is 13 residues long.

This chain links TRBV14 with TRBJ1-6; 8 positions agree with TRBD1. V lost 4 bases to trimming and J lost 6 bases; unmatched junction nucleotides: 8. The CDR3 has 16 residues. Germline V CDR1 and CDR2: SGHDN, FVKESK. This CDR3 reads CASSRQGAAGNSPLHF. CDR3 coding DNA: TGTGCCAGCAGCCGGCAGGGGGCGGCGGGTAATTCACCCCTCCACTTT.

A few counts support this clonotype. The genes are TRBV6-1 and TRBJ2-2; 7 bases are shared with TRBD1. Losses at the gene ends were 7 bases for V and 9 bases for J; bases not matched to a gene: 5. The CDR3 is 12 amino acids. Per the germline V gene, CDR1 is MNHNS and CDR2 is SASEGT. The CDR3 DNA follows: TGTGCCAGCACGACAGGGATGCGGGAGCTGTTTTTT. Its protein product is CASTTGMRELFF.

This chain connects TRBV6-1 to TRBJ1-1, with D hard to call. The V end was cut by 4 bases, the J end by 1 base, with 7 bases between. The CDR3 is 13 residues long. CDR1 is MNHNS, CDR2 SASEGT, per germline. CDR3 in DNA: TGTGCCAGCAGTGCCGGCAGGAACACTGAAGCTTTCTTT. This codes for CASSAGRNTEAFF.

The CDR3 reads CANQQGTPYEQYF. The CDR3 DNA is TGTGCCAACCAACAGGGGACCCCCTACGAGCAGTACTTC. The V and J genes are TRBV11-2 and TRBJ2-7; 7 nucleotides agree with TRBD1. After removal of 10 bases from V and 2 bases from J, the junction contained 8 bases not matched to a gene. The CDR3 is 13 amino acids. Germline V gives CDR1 SGHAT, CDR2 FQNNGV. Looking up the rest from reference TRBV11-2 and TRBJ2-7 gives the full variable domain: EAGVAQSPRYKIIEKRQSVAFWCNPISGHATLYWYQQILGQGPKLLIQFQNNGVVDDSQLPKDRFSAERLKGVDSTLKIQPAKLEDSAVYLCANQQGTPYEQYFGPGTRLTVT.

This rearrangement joins TRBV11-2 to TRBJ1-1, with a weak D call TRBD1 (5 bases). The CDR3 has 15 amino acids. Trimming left V 3 bases short and J 0 bases short, with 11 bases between. CDR1 and CDR2 from the germline V gene are SGHAT and FQNNGV. This CDR3 is CASSFRRTLNTEAFF. Written as DNA, the CDR3 is TGTGCCAGCAGCTTCCGGCGGACACTGAACACTGAAGCTTTCTTT.

This clonotype was seen a handful of times. An end of the junction differs from the germline gene, which may be a read error. The chain is built from TRBV7-7 and TRBJ2-5; 10 bases are a match to TRBD2. The CDR3 is 16 residues long. Germline V gene sequence: CDR1 SSHAT, CDR2 FNYEAQ (reference sequence). CDR3 protein: CASSLELAGGQETQYF. The CDR3 DNA follows: TGTGCTAGCAGCTTAGAATTAGCGGGGGGCCAAGAGACCCAGTACTTC.

This clonotype was seen a handful of times. This chain joins TRBV6-1 and TRBJ1-1; perhaps TRBD1 as D (6 bases). The CDR3 extends over 14 amino acids. The germline gives CDR1 MNHNS, CDR2 SASEGT. Trimming removed 8 bases from V and 4 bases from J, with 17 bases in between. This CDR3 is CASGERGRPTEAFF. CDR3 sequence (DNA): TGTGCCAGCGGCGAGCGGGGGCGGCCCACTGAAGCTTTCTTT.

This clonotype turned up a few times. The chain joins TRBV20-1 to TRBJ2-3, with 8 bases identical to TRBD2. Germline V gene lookup returns CDR1 DFQATT and CDR2 SNEGSKA (reference sequence). This CDR3 region has 14 residues. The V gene end was trimmed by 1 base and the J gene end by 6 bases; junction bases not matched to a gene: 6. In DNA form, the CDR3 reads TGCAGTGCTAGAGGCGGGACTAGTGCGGATACGCAGTATTTT. Translation gives CSARGGTSADTQYF.

This sequence joins TRBV20-1 and TRBJ2-5; 12 bases map to TRBD2. The ends lost 6 bases at V and 0 bases at J; junction bases unmatched: 8. Germline V gives CDR1 DFQATT, CDR2 SNEGSKA (reference sequence). This CDR3 contains 16 residues. CDR3 sequence reads: CSAIGLAGKYQETQYF. CDR3 DNA sequence: TGCAGTGCGATCGGACTAGCGGGGAAATACCAAGAGACCCAGTACTTC.

The chain couples TRBV10-3 to TRBJ2-3, with D perhaps TRBD1 (6 bases). Germline CDR1 ENHRY, CDR2 SYGVKD. Trimming removed 8 bases at V and 0 bases at J, with 9 bases between. CDR3 length equals 13 residues. The CDR3 region is CAIRDTSTDTQYF. The CDR3 DNA sequence: TGTGCCATCCGGGACACAAGCACAGATACGCAGTATTTT.

This clonotype was observed a few times. This chain joins TRBV7-2 and TRBJ1-6; no definite D call. Germline-derived CDR1 and CDR2 are SGHTA and FQGNSA. Trimming removed 2 bases at V and 7 bases at J, with 12 bases between. There are 15 residues in the CDR3. The CDR3 protein is CASSLSNRDNSPLHF. The DNA of the CDR3 is TGTGCCAGCAGCTTATCTAACAGAGACAATTCACCCCTCCACTTT.

This clonotype was recorded a few times. The CDR3 DNA reads TGTGCCAGCAGTGAAATGGGGCGGTATAATTCACCCCTCCACTTT. Translated, it gives CASSEMGRYNSPLHF. The V and J genes are TRBV25-1 and TRBJ1-6; a weak D match, TRBD1 (5 bases). The CDR3 sequence is 15 residues long. The germline gives CDR1 MGHDK, CDR2 SYGVNS. V lost 2 bases to trimming and J lost 4 bases, with 9 bases between them. The variable domain in full, completed from reference TRBV25-1 and TRBJ1-6, reads EADIYQTPRYLVIGTGKKITLECSQTMGHDKMYWYQQDPGMELHLIHYSYGVNSTEKGDLSSESTVSRIRTEHFPLTLESARPSHTSQYLCASSEMGRYNSPLHFGNGTRLTVT.